The T cell receptor beta chain under discussion was sequenced for a study of shared clonotypes between healthy human individuals. Study findings and constraints: The authors expected sequencing depth to affect clonotype sharing among donors. Relative to memory subsets, naive subsets generally showed larger estimated richness.

Worth noting for this clone: The antigen is not known.

The CDR3 is 21 residues long. J gave up 0 bases and V 5 bases, and 15 bases lay outside the gene matches. Germline-derived CDR1 and CDR2 are KGHSH and LQKENI. Donors, healthy HIV-negative adults, lacked recent acute infections or vaccinations. Repertoires were generated with immunoSEQ multiplex PCR, while TCRdb's copy carries only in-frame clones and drops some. The sample includes roughly 2 million clones, 90% to 96% of them seen just once. The rearrangement joins TRBV18 to TRBJ2-1, with 14 bases that match TRBD2. Sequenced input: naive CD4+ T cells sorted from blood. The sample's subset: CD45RA+ positively selected. This receptor was taken from a man aged 18 to 35 in good health. The CDR3 nucleotides are TGTGCCAGCTCATCGCCGGGACTAGCGGGAGAGTTCGGAAGCTCCTACAATGAGCAGTTCTTC. Translated: CASSSPGLAGEFGSSYNEQFF.